The 19 T cell receptor beta chains given below trace back to one sample, sequenced in a study of blood T cells in healthy people across ages. A J-beta primer mix and a sample-barcoded 5' primer were used in a second PCR of about 7 to 12 cycles. MiXCR, run by TCRdb on the 5' RACE reads, gives a single entry per CDR3 protein. The data show some 930,000 distinct CDR3 sequences, roughly 29% seen once. These data also featured in a second study, about T cells of mothers and their children.

Material: blood. The receptors here all came from a woman aged 40 to 49 in good health.

The chain has TRBV7-2 and TRBJ2-5; 7 nucleotides line up with TRBD1. The V segment lost 2 bases and the J segment 5 bases; nucleotides outside the gene matches: 8. This CDR3 region has 15 residues. In germline, CDR1 is SGHTA, CDR2 FQGNSA. This CDR3 reads CASSLRGPGRETQYF. CDR3 nucleotide sequence: TGTGCCAGCAGCTTAAGGGGGCCAGGTCGGGAGACCCAGTACTTC. Filled out from reference TRBV7-2 and TRBJ2-5, the complete variable domain reads GAGVSQSPSNKVTEKGKDVELRCDPISGHTALYWYRQSLGQGLEFLIYFQGNSAPDKSGLPSDRFSAERTGGSVSTLTIQRTQQEDSAVYLCASSLRGPGRETQYFGPGTRLLVL.

This clonotype has just a few counts. The chain uses TRBV7-9 and TRBJ2-7; D unresolved. Trimming removed 11 bases from V and 2 bases from J, with 13 bases in between. Germline V CDR1 and CDR2: SEHNR, FQNEAQ (reference sequence). This CDR3 is built from 12 residues. The CDR3 DNA follows: TGTGCCTCCTGCCTTGGTCCCTACGAGCAGTACTTC. Its protein is CASCLGPYEQYF.

Only a few counts were recorded for this clonotype. In nucleotides, the CDR3 is TGCAGTGCTAAACCAGGGGGTTATAATTCACCCCTCCACTTT. This codes for CSAKPGGYNSPLHF. V and J are TRBV20-1 and TRBJ1-6; 7 bases fit TRBD1. This CDR3 is built from 14 residues. Trimming cost V 4 bases and J 4 bases; bases outside gene matches: 4. The germline V gene encodes CDR1 DFQATT and CDR2 SNEGSKA (reference sequence).

This clonotype has ten or more counts. DNA for the CDR3: TGTGCCAGCAGCTTAGGTCCTACTAGCTTCACCTACAATGAGCAGTTCTTC. Amino acids: CASSLGPTSFTYNEQFF. The chain has TRBV7-3 and TRBJ2-1; TRBD2 is a possible D gene (6 bases). The CDR3 runs 17 residues. The V and J ends lost 2 bases and 2 bases respectively, with 16 bases between them. Germline V gene data show CDR1 as SGHTA and CDR2 as FQGTGA. The full variable domain, rest sourced from reference TRBV7-3 and TRBJ2-1, is GAGVSQTPSNKVTEKGKYVELRCDPISGHTALYWYRQSLGQGPEFLIYFQGTGAADDSGLPNDRFFAVRPEGSVSTLKIQRTERGDSAVYLCASSLGPTSFTYNEQFFGPGTRLTVL.

As regards this clonotype: One end of the junction fails to match germline, which may point to a read error. This chain connects TRBV18 to TRBJ1-5, with 8 bases that match TRBD1. Germline CDR1 reads KGHSH; CDR2 reads LQKENI. CDR3 length equals 15 residues. CDR3: CPSSPIDRGGQPQHF. The CDR3 DNA reads TGTCCCAGCTCACCAATCGACAGGGGTGGGCAGCCCCAGCATTTT. The entire variable domain, with the rest obtained from reference TRBV18 and TRBJ1-5, is as follows: NAGVMQNPRHLVRRRGQEARLRCSPMKGHSHVYWYRQLPEEGLKFMVYLQKENIIDESGMPKERFSAEFPKEGPSILRIQQVVRGDSAAYFCPSSPIDRGGQPQHFGDGTRLSIL.

V and J are TRBV28 and TRBJ1-1; 7 bases align to TRBD1. With V trimmed by 3 bases and J by 4 bases, 5 bases remained unmatched. CDR1 is MDHEN and CDR2 is SYDVKM in the germline V gene. The CDR3 spans 14 residues. CDR3: CASSFDRVTTEAFF. Here the CDR3 DNA reads TGTGCCAGCAGTTTCGACAGGGTAACCACTGAAGCTTTCTTT.

Worth noting for this clonotype: It may be a read error: a sequence one base away is much more abundant. The chain couples TRBV2 to TRBJ2-7; 8 bases are a match to TRBD1. The CDR3 runs 15 residues. The germline gives CDR1 SNHLY, CDR2 FYNNEI. The CDR3 DNA reads as TGTGCCGGCAGTGAAGACAGGGGATTCTCCTACGAGCAGTACTTC. Protein product: CAGSEDRGFSYEQYF.

The genes are TRBV5-1 and TRBJ1-1; the D is unclear. The CDR3 has 15 amino acids. V was trimmed by 5 bases and J by 1 base, leaving 15 bases between them. Germline lookup yields CDR1 SGHRS and CDR2 YFSETQ. CDR3 sequence: CASRLTATSNTEAFF. The CDR3 DNA follows: TGCGCCAGCAGATTAACAGCCACTTCGAACACTGAAGCTTTCTTT.

This clonotype was observed at least ten times. This chain connects TRBV11-2 to TRBJ2-5; 9 bases are a match to TRBD1. The V gene's germline CDR1 is SGHAT and CDR2 FQNNGV. J gave up 5 bases and V 4 bases, and 2 bases lay outside the gene matches. This CDR3 comprises 13 residues. The CDR3 here is CASSWTGAETQYF. Written as DNA, the CDR3 is TGTGCCAGCAGCTGGACAGGGGCCGAGACCCAGTACTTC. Supplemented by reference TRBV11-2 and TRBJ2-5, the full variable domain reads EAGVAQSPRYKIIEKRQSVAFWCNPISGHATLYWYQQILGQGPKLLIQFQNNGVVDDSQLPKDRFSAERLKGVDSTLKIQPAKLEDSAVYLCASSWTGAETQYFGPGTRLLVL.

V is TRBV6-1 and J is TRBJ1-5; no clear D. V shed 7 bases and J shed 3 bases, with 13 bases lying between them. CDR3 length: 14 amino acids. Germline V CDR1 and CDR2: MNHNS, SASEGT. The CDR3 spells CASILDGLNQPQHF. In DNA form, the CDR3 reads TGTGCCAGCATCCTCGACGGACTCAATCAGCCCCAGCATTTT.

There are a few counts of this clonotype. The rearrangement joins TRBV7-9 to TRBJ2-1; D perhaps matches TRBD1 (5 bases). The CDR3 sequence is 17 residues long. Trimming shortened V by 6 bases and J by 4 bases, and 22 bases separated the two germline ends. Per the germline V gene, CDR1 is SEHNR and CDR2 is FQNEAQ (reference sequence). CDR3 coding DNA: TGTGCCAGCAGATCAAACAGGCGCGTCCTCATGTACAATGAGCAGTTCTTC. Translated, it gives CASRSNRRVLMYNEQFF.

This clonotype was observed at least ten times. CDR3 sequence (DNA): TGTGCCAGCAGCAGACCACACATAGCAAAAGGGGAAGGTACTGGCTACACCTTC. Amino acids: CASSRPHIAKGEGTGYTF. The chain uses TRBV2 and TRBJ1-2, with TRBD1 as a possible D gene (5 bases). The CDR3 runs 18 residues. CDR1 SNHLY and CDR2 FYNNEI come from the germline V gene. V was shortened by 6 bases and J by 7 bases, with 30 bases between the two germline ends.

This chain connects TRBV27 to TRBJ1-4, with D hard to call. The CDR3 runs to 13 residues. CDR1 is MNHEY, CDR2 SMNVEV, per germline (reference sequence). V was pared by 6 bases and J by 8 bases, with 13 bases between. CDR3 sequence (DNA): TGTGCCAGCAGGAACAAGGGAGGGGAAAAACTGTTTTTT. Its translation: CASRNKGGEKLFF.

The chain uses TRBV15 and TRBJ2-7; 8 bases are shared with TRBD1. CDR1 and CDR2 from the germline V gene are LNHNV and YYDKDF (reference sequence). This CDR3 contains 17 residues. V dropped 5 bases and J dropped 3; count of bases not matched to a gene: 15. In nucleotides, the CDR3 is TGTGCCACCAGCTCTAAGATTGGAGACAGGGGTATCTACGAGCAGTACTTC. As protein: CATSSKIGDRGIYEQYF.

V and J are TRBV2 and TRBJ1-5, with TRBD1 matching 8 bases. The trim removed 7 bases at V and 3 bases at J, leaving 8 bases unmatched. Germline CDR1 reads SNHLY; CDR2 reads FYNNEI. This CDR3 is built from 15 residues. The CDR3 DNA is TGTGCCAGCACAAGAGACAGGGGCGCCAATCAGCCCCAGCATTTT. This gives the protein CASTRDRGANQPQHF.

This clonotype was found once. The V gene is TRBV27, the J gene TRBJ1-5, with 9 bases aligning to TRBD1. Germline V CDR1 and CDR2: MNHEY, SMNVEV (reference sequence). This CDR3 is built from 18 residues. J gave up 5 bases and V 6 bases, and 17 bases lay outside the gene matches. In nucleotides, the CDR3 is TGTGCCAGCAGCCTTGGGACAGGGAGTGTGGTGCGCTATCAGCCCCAGCATTTT. It codes for CASSLGTGSVVRYQPQHF.

The J gene is TRBJ1-1, the V gene TRBV7-8, with no clear D. Trimming took off 5 bases at V and 7 bases at J, with 14 bases between the two ends. The CDR3 runs 13 residues. Germline CDR1 reads SGHVS; CDR2 reads FQNEAQ. Here the CDR3 DNA reads TGTGCCAGCAGCCCCCCCCACCTTAATGAAGCTTTCTTT. Translating it yields CASSPPHLNEAFF.

As concerns this clonotype: Given a much more abundant clone one base away, this may be a read error. This sequence joins TRBV4-1 and TRBJ1-2; D not resolved. Trimming took off 0 bases at V and 3 bases at J, with 14 bases between the two ends. CDR1 and CDR2 (germline): MGHRA, YSYEKL. The CDR3 extends over 16 amino acids. The CDR3 sequence is CASSQDRFTVDYGYTF. The CDR3, as DNA: TGCGCCAGCAGCCAAGATCGGTTCACAGTGGACTATGGCTACACCTTC.

This clonotype occurred a few times. The rearrangement links TRBV27 to TRBJ2-3; 8 nucleotides line up with TRBD1. V shed 4 bases and J 6 bases; nucleotides not matched to a gene: 6. The CDR3 extends over 14 amino acids. The germline V gene encodes CDR1 MNHEY and CDR2 SMNVEV (reference sequence). The CDR3 protein is CASSSRGLLDTQYF. The CDR3 coding sequence is TGTGCCAGCAGTTCCAGGGGGCTATTGGATACGCAGTATTTT.